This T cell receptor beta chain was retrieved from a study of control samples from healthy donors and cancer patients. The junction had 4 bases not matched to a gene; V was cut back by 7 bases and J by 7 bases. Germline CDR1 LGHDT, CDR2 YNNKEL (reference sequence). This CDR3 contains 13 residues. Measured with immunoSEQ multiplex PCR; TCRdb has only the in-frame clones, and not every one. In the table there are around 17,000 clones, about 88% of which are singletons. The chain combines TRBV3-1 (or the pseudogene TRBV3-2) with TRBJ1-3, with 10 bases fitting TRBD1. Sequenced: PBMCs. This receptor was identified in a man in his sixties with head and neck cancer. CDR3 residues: CASTDRGGNTIYF. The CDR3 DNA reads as TGTGCCAGCACGGACAGGGGGGGTAACACCATATATTTT.